This entry concerns a single T cell receptor (beta chain). Germline lookup yields CDR1 SGHRS and CDR2 YFSETQ. V trimming: 3 bases; J trimming: 5 bases; junction bases outside the gene matches: 7. The CDR3 spans 15 residues. The sample comes from a study of cytomegalovirus exposure and HLA in healthy donors. Use of 60 Vbeta and 13 Jbeta primers characterized the PCR. Sequenced by immunoSEQ multiplex PCR; TCRdb stores in-frame clones only, minus some. Of 150,000 to 160,000 clones detected, over 65% appear once; the ten largest clones hold about 2.1%. The sequence was collected from a man aged 30 to 39 in good health and CMV-seronegative. Sequencing was performed on PBMCs. This rearrangement joins TRBV5-1 to TRBJ2-2; 7 bases agree with TRBD1. CDR3 residues: CASSSTTGKTGELFF. CDR3 bases: TGCGCCAGCAGCTCGACGACAGGGAAGACCGGGGAGCTGTTTTTT.